The entry that follows covers one T cell receptor (beta chain) sequence. Its antigen is still unknown. Here the gene names and germline are mouse. The observed sequence ends 1 residue before the CDR3 terminus, with the missing tail filled in from the germline J gene. This specimen belongs to a study of tissue T cells after allogeneic stem cell transplantation. Study-level findings and limits: Anatomically similar tissues had similar TCR repertoires within each patient.

V lost 0 bases to trimming and J lost 0 bases, with 7 bases between them. The germline V gene encodes CDR1 GKSSPN and CDR2 SITVG. The CDR3 runs to 14 residues. Survey-depth TCRbeta CDR3 sequencing reported V/J genes and productive frequencies. Using immunoSEQ multiplex PCR, the repertoire was profiled, and TCRdb retains in-frame clones only, with some absent. The profile shows 15,000 to 20,000 clones, 55% to 75% of them singletons. Sequenced input: spleen. This receptor was identified in a female BALB/c mouse in good health. These mice share the MHC haplotype H2-d. The V gene is TRBV31, the J gene TRBJ2-5, with a tentative D call TRBD2 (6 bases). The CDR3 reads CAWSLGGNQDTQYF. The part of the CDR3 DNA that was read is TGTGCCTGGAGTCTTGGGGGAAACCAAGACACCCAGTAC.